The present T cell receptor beta chain was sequenced within a study of monozygotic twins with inflammatory bowel disease (dated by TCRdb to about 2019). With respect to the entire study: A total of 28 monozygotic twin pairs were included in the full study, comprising nine German pairs (four IBD-concordant, five IBD-discordant) and 19 IBD-discordant Danish pairs. The search for disease-associated traits relied mainly on comparing IBD patients with their genetically identical healthy co-twins within discordant pairs. Each individual had, on average, about 151 000 unique TCRalpha sequences and 181 000 unique TCRbeta sequences available for analysis. Paper-wide results and their limitations: Measured by the inverse Simpson index, TCRbeta repertoire diversity was lower in IBD patients than in their healthy co-twins. IBD patients shared fewer clonotypes with other individuals than healthy twins did, most markedly in patients showing signs of disease activity. Different T cell subtypes could not be distinguished in the analysis. No single strong signal or clonotype linked to IBD turned up in the results, so the idea that one exists was not supported. Concordant and discordant twins showed no difference in repertoire similarity, possibly because of limited statistical power. Because patients received different immunosuppressive treatments, the repertoires may have picked up extra background noise and variability between individuals.

Points on this clonotype: No cognate antigen has been identified for it.

From each donor, an approximately 2.3 ml peripheral blood sample was drawn into PAXgene tubes and stored at -80 degrees C. Total RNA was isolated from whole blood with the PAXgene blood miRNA kit on an automated QIAcube, without T cell sorting. Deep TCRalpha and TCRbeta repertoire profiling with unique molecular barcoding was performed on peripheral blood of monozygotic twin pairs concordant or discordant for inflammatory bowel disease. Smoking habits were recorded for all twin pairs, with individuals classified as current, former or never smokers. The method behind the library was 5' RACE. For each TCR library, approximately 3,700 ng of total RNA was used. cDNA was synthesized with SMARTScribe reverse transcriptase in eight separate reactions per sample. During cDNA synthesis, template switching introduced unique molecular identifiers that contained a 6-nucleotide sample barcode. Two nested PCRs of around 16 and 10 cycles amplified the TCRalpha and TCRbeta cDNA, and bead purification followed each PCR. Before amplification, cDNA was treated with uracil DNA-glycosylase and purified using the QIAquick PCR purification kit. The second PCR was the step at which Illumina TruSeq-compatible adapters and sample-specific barcodes were added. TapeStation and Qubit were used to check library quality and concentration, and 4.5 to 6.5 ng of each library was pooled. The pooled libraries were sequenced with 2 x 100 bp reads and custom sequencing primers on an Illumina HiSeq2500 single-index Rapid Run. From the authors' description of their analysis: MiGEC version 1.2.6 was used for UMI-based consensus assembly to correct PCR and sequencing errors. MiXCR version 2.1.1 was used to carry out V(D)J alignment, clonotype assembly and CDR3 extraction. Gene usage, clonotype sharing and MAIT/NKT TCR abundance were normalised by analysing the top 1000, 10 000 and 20 000 clonotypes per sample. Diversity was computed as the inverse Simpson index with the vegan R package after downsampling to 27 000 UMIs. Paired Mann-Whitney U tests were applied to discordant twin pairs, with Benjamini-Hochberg correction for multiple testing. TCRdb reprocessed the reads, reporting each CDR3 protein sequence once and no DNA. TCRdb, not the original authors, processed these V and J calls. The sample's clone listing holds a few hundred thousand distinct CDR3 sequences. Clones ranked in the top ten supply approximately 1.6% of the sample.

Sequencing was carried out using blood. The source of this sequence is a human donor with ulcerative colitis or Crohn's disease, or a healthy co-twin of an affected twin (not recorded which).

The CDR3 amino acid sequence is: CASSQDVIYAGELFF. The chain was built from TRBV4-2 and TRBJ2-2. Spanning cysteine to phenylalanine, the CDR3 consists of 15 amino acids. DNA was not recorded. According to the germline V gene, CDR1 reads LGHNA and CDR2 reads YNFKEQ.